This T cell receptor (beta chain) was retrieved from a study of T cells in localized non-small cell lung cancer. Using immunoSEQ multiplex PCR, the repertoire was profiled, and TCRdb retains in-frame clones only, with some absent. The sample yields 45,000 to 60,000 clones, 75% to 90% seen once. V was clipped by 2 bases and J by 3 bases; unmatched bases: 9. Germline V gene sequence: CDR1 MDHEN, CDR2 SYDVKM. This CDR3 region has 18 residues. Material: peripheral blood, obtained before any cancer treatment. The clonotype comes from a woman between 35 and 75 years old with stage I lung adenocarcinoma. The V and J genes are TRBV28 and TRBJ1-6; TRBD1 matches at 8 bases. The CDR3 sequence: CASSLMGVGTGYNSPLHF. In nucleotides, the CDR3 is TGTGCCAGCAGTTTAATGGGGGTGGGGACAGGCTATAATTCACCCCTCCACTTT.